These T cell receptor beta chains were read from a single sample in a study of CD8+CD57+ T cells in acquired aplastic anemia. TCRdb used MiXCR to reprocess the reads, holding one entry per CDR3 protein. The repertoire holds about 190,000 distinct CDR3 sequences, with just under 50% as singletons. Sequencing was performed on sorted CD4+, CD8+, or CD8+CD57+ T cells (not recorded which) from PBMCs. These TCRs come from a human donor with aplastic anemia. CDR3s include the opening cysteine and the closing phenylalanine or tryptophan. D genes are given only for firm matches. Expanded clones get a size class; other rows say once, few or many, or leave the size out.

>-|12|TRBV11-3|many|TRBJ2-5
CASSLDLETQYF
TGTGCCAGCAGCTTAGATCTAGAGACCCAGTACTTC
>TRBD1|16|TRBV5-5|many|TRBJ2-6
CASSAGQEAGANVLTF
TGTGCCAGCAGCGCCGGACAGGAGGCTGGGGCCAACGTCCTGACTTTC
>TRBD2|16|TRBV24-1|few|TRBJ2-3
CATSGGTSGGTDTQYF
TGTGCCACCAGTGGTGGGACTAGCGGGGGGACAGATACGCAGTATTTT
>-|16|TRBV24-1|-|TRBJ2-2
CATSDRAGLNTGELFF
TGTGCCACCAGTGATCGAGCGGGCTTGAACACCGGGGAGCTGTTTTTT
>-|12|TRBV20-1|once|TRBJ2-2
CSPEGSSGELFF
TGCAGTCCCGAGGGGTCCAGTGGGGAGCTGTTTTTT
>TRBD1|16|TRBV2|many|TRBJ2-7
CASRRDRAPFSDEQYF
TGTGCCAGCAGAAGGGACAGGGCCCCTTTTTCGGACGAGCAGTACTTC
>-|14|TRBV10-3|-|TRBJ2-1
CAISGGPGVNEQFF
TGTGCCATCAGTGGCGGGCCAGGGGTGAATGAGCAGTTCTTC
>TRBD1|18|TRBV15|few|TRBJ1-6
CATSRGTRGREVGSPLHF
TGTGCCACCAGCAGAGGGACCAGGGGGCGCGAGGTGGGATCACCCCTCCACTTT
>TRBD1|15|TRBV15|-|TRBJ1-2
CATSFPGTGGYGYTF
TGTGCCACCAGTTTTCCCGGGACAGGCGGCTATGGCTACACCTTC
>-|9|TRBV7-9|once|TRBJ2-3
CASSFTQYF
TGTGCCAGCAGCTTTACGCAGTATTTT
>-|17|TRBV11-2|-|TRBJ1-2
CASSQIRAPSHSYGYTF
TGTGCCAGCAGCCAGATCCGGGCTCCGAGCCATAGCTATGGCTACACCTTC
>TRBD2|16|TRBV7-8|-|TRBJ2-1
CASSLDIAGGNFEQFF
TGTGCCAGCAGCTTAGATATAGCGGGAGGTAATTTTGAGCAGTTCTTC
>-|14|TRBV6-1|few|TRBJ2-3
CASSDRGFPDTQYF
TGTGCCAGCAGTGACCGGGGGTTCCCAGATACGCAGTATTTT
>-|14|TRBV15|-|TRBJ1-4
CATADLATNEKLFF
TGTGCCACCGCTGACCTTGCAACTAATGAAAAACTGTTTTTT
>-|14|TRBV10-3|few|TRBJ1-1
CAITSEPEATEAFF
TGTGCCATCACCTCTGAGCCAGAGGCCACTGAAGCTTTCTTT
>TRBD1|15|TRBV10-1|once|TRBJ1-1
CASSVGTAASTEAFF
TGCGCCAGCAGTGTAGGGACAGCGGCGTCCACTGAAGCTTTCTTT
>-|13|TRBV5-4|-|TRBJ2-5
CASSLRGSETQYF
TGTGCCAGCAGCTTGCGGGGCAGCGAGACCCAGTACTTC
>TRBD2|15|TRBV9|few|TRBJ2-2
CASSVGGSGTGELFF
TGTGCCAGCAGCGTAGGAGGTAGCGGGACCGGGGAGCTGTTTTTT
>-|12|TRBV7-6|many|TRBJ1-3
CASSTPGNTIYF
TGTGCCAGCAGCACTCCTGGAAACACCATATATTTT
>-|13|TRBV20-1|-|TRBJ2-5
CSAPGVDQETQYF
TGCAGTGCGCCGGGAGTGGACCAAGAGACCCAGTACTTC
>-|16|TRBV5-1|many|TRBJ1-1
CASSFGAGDMNTEAFF
TGCGCCAGCAGCTTTGGGGCAGGGGATATGAACACTGAAGCTTTCTTT
>-|15|TRBV10-1|once|TRBJ2-7
CASTDSGTEVREQYF
TGCGCCAGCACCGACTCGGGCACAGAAGTCCGCGAGCAGTACTTC